These T cell receptor beta chains were read from a single sample in a study of Tregs in tolerant kidney transplant recipients. Profiling relied on immunoSEQ multiplex PCR, and the TCRdb table lists in-frame clones only, not all of them. The data contain about 14,000 clones, around 77% of them singletons. This specimen was Tregs from blood, taken before the transplant. These receptors were collected from a human donor who received a combined kidney and bone marrow transplant. Both conserved end residues are part of each CDR3. The D gene is left open where the match is weak.

TRBJ1-2 | TRBV9 | NA | CASSVGVNYGYTF
TRBJ1-4 | TRBV20-1 | TRBD1 | CSARAGTDGFF
TRBJ1-3 | TRBV9 | NA | CASSVGPGFSGNTIYF
TRBJ1-6 | TRBV5-1 | NA | CASSLGRRGDSPLHF
TRBJ2-2 | TRBV5-1 | TRBD2 | CASSSNPRGLAGGYTGELFF
TRBJ2-3 | TRBV5-1 | TRBD2 | CASSLGASGSTDTQYF
TRBJ2-7 | TRBV15 | TRBD1 | CATSSITGTGSSEQYF
TRBJ2-1 | TRBV11-2 | NA | CASSPINEQFF
TRBJ1-1 | TRBV4-2 | TRBD1 | CASSRTGLVETEAFF
TRBJ2-1 | TRBV15 | TRBD2 | CATSRDSLAGGYEQFF
TRBJ2-3 | TRBV11-2 | TRBD2 | CASSSQAGTSGDTQYF
TRBJ2-2 | TRBV5-1 | TRBD2 | CASRLAGGTGELFF
TRBJ2-1 | TRBV7-9 | TRBD2 | CASSLARTSGYNEQFF
TRBJ2-3 | TRBV18 | TRBD2 | CASSPPDRSLAGPADTQYF
TRBJ2-1 | TRBV18 | NA | CASSPPRLASNNEQFF
TRBJ1-6 | TRBV28 | NA | CASSSLALASPLHF
TRBJ2-7 | TRBV29-1 | TRBD1 | CSVPGQGTGHEQYF
TRBJ1-3 | TRBV4-2 | NA | CASSQGRGAGNTIYF
TRBJ2-1 | TRBV9 | NA | CASSALSGISQRDEQFF
TRBJ1-2 | TRBV5-1 | TRBD1 | CASSLGQVAYGYTF
TRBJ1-2 | TRBV7-8 | NA | CASSLGQNYGYTF
TRBJ2-7 | TRBV29-1 | TRBD1 | CSVAPRTGVLEQYF
TRBJ2-7 | TRBV4-1 | TRBD1 | CASSRLTGGFRYEQYF
TRBJ1-1 | TRBV18 | NA | CASSPGGAVTEAFF
TRBJ1-5 | TRBV5-1 | NA | CASSLVRVYQPQHF
TRBJ2-2 | TRBV7-9 | TRBD2 | CASSLPAGWYVGELFF
TRBJ2-2 | TRBV6-5 | NA | CASSYQGSVTGELFF
TRBJ2-2 | TRBV7-9 | NA | CAGDRAGGRGSTGELFF
TRBJ1-2 | TRBV21-1 | NA | CASSFPEGTGVGYTF